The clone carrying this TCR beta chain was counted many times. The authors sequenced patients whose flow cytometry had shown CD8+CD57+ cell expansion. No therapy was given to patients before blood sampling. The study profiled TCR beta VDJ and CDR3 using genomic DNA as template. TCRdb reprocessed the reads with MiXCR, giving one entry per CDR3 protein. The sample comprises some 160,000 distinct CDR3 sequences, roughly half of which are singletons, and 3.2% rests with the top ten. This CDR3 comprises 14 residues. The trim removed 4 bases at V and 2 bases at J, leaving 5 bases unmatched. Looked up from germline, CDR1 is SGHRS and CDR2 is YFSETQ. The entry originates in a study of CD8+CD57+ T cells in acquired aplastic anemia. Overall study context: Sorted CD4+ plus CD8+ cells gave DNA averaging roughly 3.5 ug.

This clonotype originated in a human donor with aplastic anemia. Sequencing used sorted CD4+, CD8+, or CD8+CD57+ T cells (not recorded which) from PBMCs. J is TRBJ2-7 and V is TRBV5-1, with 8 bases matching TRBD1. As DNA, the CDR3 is TGCGCCAGCAGCGCCGGACAGGGTCCCTACGAGCAGTACGTC. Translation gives CASSAGQGPYEQYV.